This T cell receptor beta chain stems from a study of CD8 T cells in Susac syndrome. Study-level results: In TEMRA cells and active patients, CD8+ clonal expansion in Susac reached its peak.

RNA amounts of 0.5 to 1 ug underwent reverse transcription with random hexamers. Across 54 Vbeta and 13 Jbeta, TCR beta CDR3 was amplified with immunoSEQ multiplex PCR. TCRdb reprocessed the immunoSEQ multiplex PCR reads with MiXCR, giving one entry per CDR3 protein. The sample holds tens of thousands of distinct CDR3 sequences; approximately 94% are singletons and the top ten take approximately 0.45%. Comment on this clonotype: Its antigen is unidentified.

The diagnostic criteria for definite or probable disease, as recently defined, were met by the patients with Susac syndrome. This CDR3 comprises 15 residues. Deletions cut 5 bases from V and 4 bases from J, with 21 bases between. Germline-derived CDR1 and CDR2 are DFQATT and SNEGSKA (reference sequence). The sequenced sample was CD8+ T cells from PBMCs. This TCR came from a human donor with Susac syndrome. The genes are TRBV20-1 and TRBJ2-7; possibly TRBD2 for D (5 bases). The CDR3 protein is CSASTPSGRRYEQYF. CDR3 in DNA: TGCAGTGCTTCAACCCCCTCGGGGAGAAGGTACGAGCAGTACTTC.